Below are 15 T cell receptor beta chains sequenced from a single sample in a study of T cell responses to AZD1222 COVID-19 vaccine. Some clones are missing from TCRdb's copy, which holds only in-frame ones; the method was immunoSEQ multiplex PCR. The table has 65,000 to 100,000 clones, about 90% seen once. Sequenced material: peripheral blood, taken 28 days after the second AZD1222 dose. These receptors were taken from an adult who received the AZD1222 COVID-19 vaccine.

The V gene is TRBV4-2, the J gene TRBJ2-7; D not resolved. There are 14 residues in the CDR3. V lost 0 bases and J lost 3, with 9 bases in between. CDR1 is LGHNA and CDR2 is YNFKEQ in the germline V gene. The chain's CDR3 is CASSQDLQVYEQYF. The CDR3 DNA reads TGTGCCAGCAGCCAAGACCTGCAGGTCTACGAGCAGTACTTC.

This rearrangement joins TRBV2 to TRBJ2-7, with a tentative D call TRBD1 (6 bases). The V end was cut by 5 bases, the J end by 5 bases, with 16 bases between. CDR1 is SNHLY, CDR2 FYNNEI, per germline. The CDR3 has 14 amino acids. The DNA of the CDR3 is TGTGCCAGCAGTAGAAATACAGGGACCAACGAGCAGTACTTC. Translation gives CASSRNTGTNEQYF.

This sequence joins TRBV5-6 and TRBJ2-2, with no clear D. The length of the CDR3 is 14 residues. The ends were cut back, 2 bases at V and 1 base at J, with 6 bases in the middle. Looked up from germline, CDR1 is SGHDT and CDR2 is YYEEEE. The CDR3 DNA follows: TGTGCCAGCAGCTTTTACCAGAACACCGGGGAGCTGTTTTTT. It encodes CASSFYQNTGELFF.

This clone was observed a few times. This sequence joins TRBV4-3 and TRBJ1-2; D call uncertain. CDR3 length: 13 residues. The V gene's germline CDR1 is LGHNA and CDR2 YSLEER. Trimming removed 1 base from V and 2 bases from J, with 5 bases in between. The CDR3 loop is CASSQGLNYGYTF. The CDR3 region has the DNA TGCGCCAGCAGCCAAGGGCTCAACTATGGCTACACCTTC.

The chain recombines TRBV29-1 with TRBJ2-1; no reliable D call. CDR3 length equals 14 residues. Germline values: CDR1 SQVTM, CDR2 ANQGSEA. With 2 bases removed from V and 4 bases from J, the gap between germline ends came to 12 bases. The CDR3 coding sequence is TGCAGCGTTGAAAGCGATAGACTGTACAATGAGCAGTTCTTC. It codes for CSVESDRLYNEQFF.

The chain is built from TRBV27 and TRBJ1-1; a weak D match, TRBD1 (6 bases). The germline V gene has CDR1 MNHEY and CDR2 SMNVEV (reference sequence). V lost 4 bases, J lost 0 bases, and 12 bases lay in between. The CDR3 is 15 amino acids. This chain's CDR3 is CASSSLTGVNTEAFF. CDR3 in DNA: TGTGCCAGCAGTTCCCTGACAGGAGTGAACACTGAAGCTTTCTTT.

This chain joins TRBV5-1 and TRBJ1-2; no clear D gene. Trimming took off 4 bases at V and 8 bases at J, with 15 bases between the two ends. CDR3 length: 13 residues. Germline-derived CDR1 and CDR2 are SGHRS and YFSETQ. DNA for the CDR3: TGCGCCAGCAGCCCCCAGGAGGGCCGGGGCTACACCTTC. Translating gives CASSPQEGRGYTF.

This sequence joins TRBV10-3 and TRBJ2-7; TRBD1 matches at 9 bases. Trimming took 4 bases from V and 5 from J; bases not matched to a gene: 3. Germline assignment: CDR1 ENHRY and CDR2 SYGVKD. The CDR3 runs to 13 residues. The CDR3 sequence: CAISGQGDDEQYF. The CDR3 bases are TGTGCCATCAGTGGACAGGGGGACGACGAGCAGTACTTC.

The rearrangement links TRBV11-2 to TRBJ2-6, with D maybe TRBD2 (6 bases). Germline CDR1 reads SGHAT; CDR2 reads FQNNGV. The CDR3 covers 18 residues. V was shortened by 3 bases and J by 0 bases, with 15 bases between the two germline ends. CDR3 DNA sequence: TGTGCCAGCAGCTTGGGGCGGGATCCAATCTCTGGGGCCAACGTCCTGACTTTC. Translation gives CASSLGRDPISGANVLTF.

The chain recombines TRBV6-2 or TRBV6-3 with TRBJ2-7, with D perhaps TRBD2 (6 bases). Trimming removed 5 bases from V and 0 bases from J, with 11 bases in between. Germline V gives CDR1 MNHEY, CDR2 SVGEGT. The CDR3 has 14 residues. The CDR3 bases are TGTGCCAGCAGTCTAGCGATGAGCTCCTACGAGCAGTACTTC. It is translated as CASSLAMSSYEQYF.

V and J are TRBV5-6 and TRBJ1-2; 9 nucleotides agree with TRBD1. This CDR3 contains 16 residues. Trimming cost V 0 bases and J 7 bases; bases outside gene matches: 10. From germline, CDR1 is SGHDT and CDR2 YYEEEE. CDR3: CASSLETGQGLCGYTF. CDR3 nucleotide sequence: TGTGCCAGCAGCTTGGAGACGGGACAGGGTTTGTGTGGCTACACCTTC.

This rearrangement joins TRBV20-1 to TRBJ2-7; TRBD2 is a possible D gene (5 bases). V gave up 6 bases and J gave up 10 bases, with 16 bases separating them. The CDR3 covers 11 residues. Per the germline V gene, CDR1 is DFQATT and CDR2 is SNEGSKA (reference sequence). CDR3 sequence reads: CSAGAIAPQYF. CDR3 sequence (DNA): TGCAGTGCGGGAGCAATCGCACCCCAGTACTTC.

The genes are TRBV9 and TRBJ1-2, with TRBD1 as a possible D gene (5 bases). Trimming left V 4 bases short and J 4 bases short, with 14 bases between. CDR1 is SGDLS, CDR2 YYNGEE, per germline. This CDR3 region has 14 residues. Here the CDR3 DNA reads TGTGCCAGCAGCAGGCTCGAGGGGCTCTATGGCTACACCTTC. Protein sequence: CASSRLEGLYGYTF. The full variable domain, completed using reference TRBV9 and TRBJ1-2, is DSGVTQTPKHLITATGQRVTLRCSPRSGDLSVYWYQQSLDQGLQFLIQYYNGEERAKGNILERFSAQQFPDLHSELNLSSLELGDSALYFCASSRLEGLYGYTFGSGTRLTVV.

This chain links TRBV5-1 with TRBJ1-6, with 9 nucleotides matching TRBD1. The germline V gene encodes CDR1 SGHRS and CDR2 YFSETQ. V dropped 6 bases and J dropped 5; count of bases not matched to a gene: 6. The CDR3 is made up of 15 amino acids. In DNA form, the CDR3 reads TGCGCCAGCAAGACAGGGGGAGCCGATAATTCACCCCTCCACTTT. Its protein product is CASKTGGADNSPLHF.

The V gene is TRBV4-1, the J gene TRBJ1-2; D is possibly TRBD1 (6 bases). The V end was cut by 5 bases, the J end by 0 bases, with 16 bases between. Germline V gives CDR1 MGHRA, CDR2 YSYEKL. The CDR3 consists of 16 residues. CDR3 region: CASSRTGTQTNYGYTF. CDR3 nucleotides: TGCGCCAGCAGCAGAACCGGGACACAGACTAACTATGGCTACACCTTC.